This T cell receptor beta chain is from a study of blood T cell repertoires in COVID-19. Study background: Nucleic acid was either cDNA or gDNA, and it came from T cells, B-cell-depleted T cells, or PBMCs.

Germline V gene sequence: CDR1 SGHDN, CDR2 FVKESK. V lost 5 bases, J lost 2 bases, and 7 bases stayed unmatched. The CDR3 is 15 amino acids. Original processing methods: By means of reference gene primer amplification, nucleated cell counts were estimated. Profiling relied on immunoSEQ multiplex PCR, and the TCRdb table lists in-frame clones only, not all of them. D and trimming come from the DNA, and the V and J calls and clone size come from that table. The data show around 280,000 clones, around 90% seen once. Participants had their cohort set by participant-reported clinical history. The sequencing input was PBMCs or T cells enriched from blood (not recorded which). The clonotype originates from a woman aged 40 to 55 who had recovered from COVID-19. This sequence joins TRBV14 and TRBJ2-7, with 9 bases that match TRBD1. The CDR3 is CASSAQGALPYEQYF. The CDR3, as DNA: TGTGCCAGCAGCGCACAGGGGGCTTTGCCCTACGAGCAGTACTTC.